The entry below describes one TCR beta chain. The antigen it binds to is not known. Qualities for individual bases were not recorded, and no much larger clone is one base off. At one collaborating source in Seattle, patients were enrolled during active infection and were followed longitudinally through the course of disease. Collaborating institutions collected whole blood in K2EDTA tubes following their own protocols. For TCRbeta analysis, collaborator samples were shipped as frozen whole blood, as isolated PBMCs, or as DNA extracted from either sample type. This entry belongs to a study of blood T cell repertoires in COVID-19 (dated by TCRdb to the early 2020s). As for the study more broadly: Samples from collaborators originated in the United States, Italy and Spain and spanned both the acute and convalescent phases of COVID-19. The prospective study material was composed of cDNA or gDNA derived from T cells, B-cell-depleted T cells, or PBMCs. The dataset comprised deeply sampled blood TCRbeta repertoires from subjects exposed to, actively infected with, or recovered from COVID-19. A freely available public database, intended as a resource for researchers studying the immune response to SARS-CoV-2, is where the repertoires were released. Samples were obtained from the ongoing ImmuneRACE study (first 160 participants) and from 1,000 to 1,500 subjects provided by 6 global collaborators. The sample metadata nearly always contained a de-identified subject ID, COVID-19 status, age in years and sex. Where available, HLA class I and class II types were taken from metadata supplied by the sample provider and were not determined by assay-based typing.

TCRbeta CDR3 regions were amplified from genomic DNA using the immunoSEQ Assay, a bias-controlled multiplex PCR. The paper's processing steps were these. Within the assay, amplification of reference gene primers was used to estimate how many nucleated cells each sample contained. To quantify the absolute abundance of each unique TCRbeta CDR3 rearrangement, sequence reads were collapsed and filtered. For each sample, productive Simpson clonality was calculated by taking the square root of Simpson's diversity index across productive rearrangements. The table comes from immuneACCESS by way of TCRdb, which keeps in-frame sequences with V and J called. Part of the clones is missing from these tables; in studies checked, under half for an unresolved V gene and the rest for unknown reasons. The V and J calls and clone size are taken from that table; D and trimming were inferred from the DNA. For this sample the table gives 350,000 to 450,000 clones, of which 70% to 90% were detected only once. The ten largest clones capture about 1.4% of the sample.

For CDR1 and CDR2, the germline V gene lists MRHNA and SNTAGT. The CDR3 sequence holds 16 residues, the cysteine and phenylalanine included. Left in the record is the CDR3 DNA by itself, 48 bases read in frame from the first base. V has 5 bases trimmed and J has 9 bases trimmed; junction bases matching no gene number 13. Results and caveats for the whole study, not just this receptor: Clinical and demographic metadata were provided uncurated, with the amount varying by source and participant.

The sequence derives from a woman in her 40s with COVID-19, enrolled during active disease. The specimen was peripheral blood. In this chain, TRBV6-4 is recombined with TRBJ2-1; the central 10 bases match TRBD2. The DNA reads TGTGCCAGCAGTCCACTAGCGGGACCCACCACCGGTGAGCAGTTCTTC. This codes for CASSPLAGPTTGEQFF.